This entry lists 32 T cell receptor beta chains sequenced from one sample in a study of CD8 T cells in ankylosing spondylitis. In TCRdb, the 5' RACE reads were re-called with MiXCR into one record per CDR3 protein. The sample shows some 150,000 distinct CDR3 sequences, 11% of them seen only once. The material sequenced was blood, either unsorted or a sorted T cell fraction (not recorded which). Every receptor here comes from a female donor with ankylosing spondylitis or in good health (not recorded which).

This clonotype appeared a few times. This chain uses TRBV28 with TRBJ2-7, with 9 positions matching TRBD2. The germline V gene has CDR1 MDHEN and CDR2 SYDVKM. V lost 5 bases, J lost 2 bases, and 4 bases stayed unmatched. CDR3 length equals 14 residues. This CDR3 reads CASSPSGGPYEQYF. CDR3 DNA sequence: TGTGCCAGCAGTCCAAGCGGGGGGCCCTACGAGCAGTACTTC.

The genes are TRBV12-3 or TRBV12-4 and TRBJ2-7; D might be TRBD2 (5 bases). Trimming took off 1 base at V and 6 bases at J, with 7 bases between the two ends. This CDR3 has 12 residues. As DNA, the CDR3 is TGTGCCAGCAGTTTAGACGGAGGCGAGCAGTACTTC. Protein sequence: CASSLDGGEQYF.

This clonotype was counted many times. As DNA, the CDR3 is TGCAGCGTTGACTTTGTGAACACTGAAGCTTTCTTT. Its protein is CSVDFVNTEAFF. V and J are TRBV29-1 and TRBJ1-1; D is uncertain. This CDR3 region has 12 residues. V was shortened by 3 bases and J by 0 bases, with 5 bases between the two germline ends. CDR1 is SQVTM and CDR2 is ANQGSEA in the germline V gene.

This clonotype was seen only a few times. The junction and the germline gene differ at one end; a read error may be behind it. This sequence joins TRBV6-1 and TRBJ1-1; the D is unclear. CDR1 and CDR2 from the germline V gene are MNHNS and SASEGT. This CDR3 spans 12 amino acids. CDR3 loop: CASTRVKTEAFF. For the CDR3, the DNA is TGTGCCAGCACGAGGGTGAAGACTGAAGCTTTCTTT.

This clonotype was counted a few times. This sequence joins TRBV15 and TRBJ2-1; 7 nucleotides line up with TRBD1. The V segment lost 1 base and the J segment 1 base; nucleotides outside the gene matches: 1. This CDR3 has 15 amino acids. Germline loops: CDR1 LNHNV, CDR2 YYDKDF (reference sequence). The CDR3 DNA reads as TGTGCCACCAGCAGAGGCAGGGGGTCCTACAATGAGCAGTTCTTC. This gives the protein CATSRGRGSYNEQFF. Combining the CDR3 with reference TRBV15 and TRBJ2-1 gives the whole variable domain DAMVIQNPRYQVTQFGKPVTLSCSQTLNHNVMYWYQQKSSQAPKLLFHYYDKDFNNEADTPDNFQSRRPNTSFCFLDIRSPGLGDTAMYLCATSRGRGSYNEQFFGPGTRLTVL.

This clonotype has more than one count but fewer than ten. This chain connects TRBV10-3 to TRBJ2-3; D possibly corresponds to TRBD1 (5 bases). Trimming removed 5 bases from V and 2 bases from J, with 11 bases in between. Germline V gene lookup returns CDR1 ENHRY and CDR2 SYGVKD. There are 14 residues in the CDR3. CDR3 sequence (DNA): TGTGCCATCAGTCCCGACAGACTCACAGATACGCAGTATTTT. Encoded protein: CAISPDRLTDTQYF.

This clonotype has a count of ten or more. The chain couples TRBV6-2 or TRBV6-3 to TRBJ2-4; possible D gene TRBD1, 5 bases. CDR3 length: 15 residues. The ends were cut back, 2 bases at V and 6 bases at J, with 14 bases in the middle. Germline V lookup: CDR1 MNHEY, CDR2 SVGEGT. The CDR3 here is CASSYGTGALNIQYF. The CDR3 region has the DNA TGTGCCAGCAGTTACGGAACAGGAGCTTTAAACATTCAGTACTTC.

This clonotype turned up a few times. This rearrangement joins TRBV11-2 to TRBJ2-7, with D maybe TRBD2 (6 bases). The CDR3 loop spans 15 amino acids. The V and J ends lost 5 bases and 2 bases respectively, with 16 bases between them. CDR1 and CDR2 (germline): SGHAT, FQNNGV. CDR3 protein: CASSPPASAAYEQYF. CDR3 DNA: TGTGCCAGCAGCCCCCCGGCTAGCGCGGCCTACGAGCAGTACTTC.

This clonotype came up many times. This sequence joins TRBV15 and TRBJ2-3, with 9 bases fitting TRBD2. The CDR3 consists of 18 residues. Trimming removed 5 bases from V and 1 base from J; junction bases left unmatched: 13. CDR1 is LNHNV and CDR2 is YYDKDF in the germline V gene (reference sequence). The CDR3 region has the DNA TGTGCCACCAGCGGGTCTTTCGCAGTAGCGGGAGGCACAGATACGCAGTATTTT. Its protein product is CATSGSFAVAGGTDTQYF.

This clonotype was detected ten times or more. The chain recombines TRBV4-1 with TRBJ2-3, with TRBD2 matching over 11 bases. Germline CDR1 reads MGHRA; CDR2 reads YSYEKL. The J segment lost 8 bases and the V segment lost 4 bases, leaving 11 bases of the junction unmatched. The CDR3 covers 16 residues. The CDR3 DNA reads TGCGCCAGCAGCCGCGGGACTAGCGGACCCCTCGGTACGCAGTATTTT. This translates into CASSRGTSGPLGTQYF.

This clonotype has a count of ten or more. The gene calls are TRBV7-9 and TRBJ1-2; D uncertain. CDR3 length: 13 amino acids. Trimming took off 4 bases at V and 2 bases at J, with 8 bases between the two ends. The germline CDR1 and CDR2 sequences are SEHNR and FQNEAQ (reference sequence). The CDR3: CASSSPPNYGYTF. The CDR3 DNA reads TGTGCCAGCAGCTCTCCCCCCAACTATGGCTACACCTTC.

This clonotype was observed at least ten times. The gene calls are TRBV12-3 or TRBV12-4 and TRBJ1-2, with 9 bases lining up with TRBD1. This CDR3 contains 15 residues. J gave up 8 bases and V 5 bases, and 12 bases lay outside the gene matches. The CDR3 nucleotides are TGTGCCAGCAGTCACCCGGGACAGGGCCTGGAGGGCTACACCTTC. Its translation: CASSHPGQGLEGYTF.

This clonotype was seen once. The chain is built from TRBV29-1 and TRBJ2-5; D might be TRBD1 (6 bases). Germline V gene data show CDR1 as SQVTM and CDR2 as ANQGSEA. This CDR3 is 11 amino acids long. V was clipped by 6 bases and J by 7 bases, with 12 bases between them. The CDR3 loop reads CSVRGSGTQYF. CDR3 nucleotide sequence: TGCAGCGTCAGGGGCTCGGGGACCCAGTACTTC. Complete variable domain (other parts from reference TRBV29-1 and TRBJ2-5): SAVISQKPSRDICQRGTSLTIQCQVDSQVTMMFWYRQQPGQSLTLIATANQGSEATYESGFVIDKFPISRPNLTFSTLTVSNMSPEDSSIYLCSVRGSGTQYFGPGTRLLVL.

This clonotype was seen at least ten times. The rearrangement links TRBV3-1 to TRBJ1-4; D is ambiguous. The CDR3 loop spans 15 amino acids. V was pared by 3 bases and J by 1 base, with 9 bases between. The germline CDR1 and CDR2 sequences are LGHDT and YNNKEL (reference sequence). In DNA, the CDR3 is TGTGCCAGCAGCCAGGGAGCGGGAACTAATGAAAAACTGTTTTTT. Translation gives CASSQGAGTNEKLFF. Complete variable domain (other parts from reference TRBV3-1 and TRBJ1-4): DTAVSQTPKYLVTQMGNDKSIKCEQNLGHDTMYWYKQDSKKFLKIMFSYNNKELIINETVPNRFSPKSPDKAHLNLHINSLELGDSAVYFCASSQGAGTNEKLFFGSGTQLSVL.

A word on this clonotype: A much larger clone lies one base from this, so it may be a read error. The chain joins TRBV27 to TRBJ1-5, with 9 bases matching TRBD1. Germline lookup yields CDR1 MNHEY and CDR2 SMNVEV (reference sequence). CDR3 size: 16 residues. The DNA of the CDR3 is TGTGCCAGCAGTATATCCGGGACAGGGAAGAATCACCCCCAGCATTTT. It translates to CASSISGTGKNHPQHF.

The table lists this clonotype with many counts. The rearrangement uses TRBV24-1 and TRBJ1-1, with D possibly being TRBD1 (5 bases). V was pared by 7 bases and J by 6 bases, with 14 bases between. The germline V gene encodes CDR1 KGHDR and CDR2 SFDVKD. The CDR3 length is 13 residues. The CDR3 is CATRSSTVPEAFF. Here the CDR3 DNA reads TGTGCCACCAGGTCCTCGACAGTACCTGAAGCTTTCTTT.

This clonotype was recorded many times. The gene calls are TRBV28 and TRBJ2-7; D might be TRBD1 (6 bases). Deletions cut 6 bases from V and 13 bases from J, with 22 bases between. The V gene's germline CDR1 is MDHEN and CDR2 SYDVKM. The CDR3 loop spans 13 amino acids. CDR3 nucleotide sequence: TGTGCCAGCAGCCCTAGTACAGGGTCCGTTACCTACTTC. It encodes CASSPSTGSVTYF.

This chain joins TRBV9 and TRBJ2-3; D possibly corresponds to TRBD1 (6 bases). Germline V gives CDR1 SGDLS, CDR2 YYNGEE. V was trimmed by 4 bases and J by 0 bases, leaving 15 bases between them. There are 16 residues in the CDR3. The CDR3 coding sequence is TGTGCCAGCAGCCCAAGGGTGCAGGGGAGCACAGATACGCAGTATTTT. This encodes CASSPRVQGSTDTQYF.

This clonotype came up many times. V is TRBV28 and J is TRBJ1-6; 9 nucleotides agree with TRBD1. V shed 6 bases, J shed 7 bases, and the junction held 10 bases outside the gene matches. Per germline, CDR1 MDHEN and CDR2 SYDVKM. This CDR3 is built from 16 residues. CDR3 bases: TGTGCCAGCAGGGCCTACGCCGGACAGGGGAATTCACCCCTCCACTTT. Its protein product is CASRAYAGQGNSPLHF.

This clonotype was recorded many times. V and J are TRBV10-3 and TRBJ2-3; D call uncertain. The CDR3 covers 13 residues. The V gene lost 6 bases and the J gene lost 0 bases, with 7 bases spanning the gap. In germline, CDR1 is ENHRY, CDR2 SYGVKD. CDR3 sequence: CAIRDGSTDTQYF. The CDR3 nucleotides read TGTGCCATCAGGGACGGAAGCACAGATACGCAGTATTTT.

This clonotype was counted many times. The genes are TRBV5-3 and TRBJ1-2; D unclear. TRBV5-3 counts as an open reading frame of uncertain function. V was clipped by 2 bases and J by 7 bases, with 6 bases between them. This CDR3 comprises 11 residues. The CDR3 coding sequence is TGTGCCAGAAGCTTTGGAAGTGGCTACACCTTC. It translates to CARSFGSGYTF.

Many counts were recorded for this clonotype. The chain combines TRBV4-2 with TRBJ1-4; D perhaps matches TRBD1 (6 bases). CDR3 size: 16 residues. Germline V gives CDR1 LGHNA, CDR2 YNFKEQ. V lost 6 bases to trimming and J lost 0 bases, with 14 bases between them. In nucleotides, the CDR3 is TGTGCCAGCAGACATGACAGGCAAGCAACTAATGAAAAACTGTTTTTT. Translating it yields CASRHDRQATNEKLFF.

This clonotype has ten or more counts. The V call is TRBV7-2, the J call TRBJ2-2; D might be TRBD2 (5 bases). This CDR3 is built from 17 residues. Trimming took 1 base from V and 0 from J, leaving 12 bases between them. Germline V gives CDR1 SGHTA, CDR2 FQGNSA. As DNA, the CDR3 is TGTGCCAGCAGCTTAGGGGCGGAGACTACGAACACCGGGGAGCTGTTTTTT. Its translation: CASSLGAETTNTGELFF.

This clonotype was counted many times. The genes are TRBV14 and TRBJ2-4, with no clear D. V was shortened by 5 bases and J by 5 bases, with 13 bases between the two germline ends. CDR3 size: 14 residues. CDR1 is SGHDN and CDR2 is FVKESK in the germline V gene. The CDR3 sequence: CASSSKVKENIQYF. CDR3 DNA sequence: TGTGCCAGCAGCTCGAAGGTGAAAGAAAACATTCAGTACTTC.

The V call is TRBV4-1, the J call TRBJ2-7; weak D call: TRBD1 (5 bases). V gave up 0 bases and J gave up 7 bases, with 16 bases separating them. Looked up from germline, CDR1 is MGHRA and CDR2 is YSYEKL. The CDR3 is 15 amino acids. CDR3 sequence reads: CASSQDQLRGWEQYF. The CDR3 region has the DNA TGCGCCAGCAGCCAAGATCAGTTAAGGGGATGGGAGCAGTACTTC.

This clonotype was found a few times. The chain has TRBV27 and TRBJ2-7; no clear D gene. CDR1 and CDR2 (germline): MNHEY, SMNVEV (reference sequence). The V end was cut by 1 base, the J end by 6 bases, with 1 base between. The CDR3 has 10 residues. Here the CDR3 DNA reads TGTGCCAGCAGTTTATGCGAGCAGTACTTC. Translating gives CASSLCEQYF.

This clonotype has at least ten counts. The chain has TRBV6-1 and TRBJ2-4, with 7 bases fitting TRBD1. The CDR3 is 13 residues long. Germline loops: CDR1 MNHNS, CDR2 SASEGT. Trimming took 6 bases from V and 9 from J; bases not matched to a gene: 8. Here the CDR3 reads CASRRQGRGIQYF. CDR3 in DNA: TGTGCCAGCAGGCGACAGGGCCGGGGCATTCAGTACTTC.

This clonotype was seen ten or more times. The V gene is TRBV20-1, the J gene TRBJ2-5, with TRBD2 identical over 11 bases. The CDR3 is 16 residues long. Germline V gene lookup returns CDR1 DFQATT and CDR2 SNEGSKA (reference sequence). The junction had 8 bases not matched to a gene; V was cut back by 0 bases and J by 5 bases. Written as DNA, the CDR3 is TGCAGTGCTAGAGATCCCCTAGCGGGGGGCTGGGAGACCCAGTACTTC. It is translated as CSARDPLAGGWETQYF.

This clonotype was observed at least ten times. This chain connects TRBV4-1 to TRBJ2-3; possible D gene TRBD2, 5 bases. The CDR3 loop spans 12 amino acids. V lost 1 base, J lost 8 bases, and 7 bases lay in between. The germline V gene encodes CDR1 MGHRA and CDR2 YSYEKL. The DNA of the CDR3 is TGCGCCAGCAGCCAAGGGGCGGGTACGCAGTATTTT. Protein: CASSQGAGTQYF.

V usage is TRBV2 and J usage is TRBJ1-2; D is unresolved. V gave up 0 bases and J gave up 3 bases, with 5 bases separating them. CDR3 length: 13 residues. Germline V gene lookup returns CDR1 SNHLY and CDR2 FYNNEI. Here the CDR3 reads CASSEAQDYGYTF. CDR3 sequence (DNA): TGTGCCAGCAGTGAAGCCCAGGACTATGGCTACACCTTC.

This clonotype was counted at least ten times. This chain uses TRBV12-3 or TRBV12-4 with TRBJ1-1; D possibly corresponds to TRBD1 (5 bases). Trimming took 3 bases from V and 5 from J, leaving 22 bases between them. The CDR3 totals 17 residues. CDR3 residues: CASSFVKVFGALTEAFF. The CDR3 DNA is TGTGCCAGCAGTTTCGTAAAGGTGTTTGGGGCTCTAACTGAAGCTTTCTTT.

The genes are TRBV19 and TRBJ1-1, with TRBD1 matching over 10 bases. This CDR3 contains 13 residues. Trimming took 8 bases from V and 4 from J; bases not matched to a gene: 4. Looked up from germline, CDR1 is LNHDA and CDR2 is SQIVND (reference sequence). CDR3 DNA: TGTGCCAGTGGACAGGGGGTCGGCACTGAAGCTTTCTTT. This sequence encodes CASGQGVGTEAFF.